These 24 T cell receptor beta chains originate from one sample sequenced in a study of shared clonotypes between healthy human individuals. TCRdb keeps only in-frame clones here, not all; method: immunoSEQ multiplex PCR. This sample carries approximately 100,000 clones, about 63% of them seen once, and the ten largest clones take roughly 24%. Specimen: memory CD8+ T cells sorted from blood. As to subset: CD45RO+ cells pooled with CCR7-negative TemRA cells. These receptors all come from a woman under 40 in good health.

The J gene is TRBJ2-7, the V gene TRBV6-5; 9 bases align to TRBD1. This CDR3 comprises 14 residues. With 7 bases clipped from V and 5 bases from J, the junction kept 9 bases outside the gene matches. Germline V gene sequence: CDR1 MNHEY, CDR2 SVGAGI. The CDR3 nucleotides are TGTGCCAGCAATCCCGGGACAGGGCCCGACGAGCAGTACTTC. Amino acid sequence: CASNPGTGPDEQYF.

V usage is TRBV27 and J usage is TRBJ2-1; 10 positions match TRBD2. CDR1 is MNHEY, CDR2 SMNVEV, per germline (reference sequence). V trimming: 0 bases; J trimming: 4 bases; junction bases outside the gene matches: 3. This CDR3 comprises 16 residues. CDR3: CASSLSTSGKYNEQFF. The CDR3 DNA reads TGTGCCAGCAGTTTATCTACTAGCGGGAAATACAATGAGCAGTTCTTC.

The J gene is TRBJ2-2, the V gene TRBV19; D uncertain. Germline V lookup: CDR1 LNHDA, CDR2 SQIVND (reference sequence). V lost 7 bases, J lost 1 base, and 13 bases lay in between. The CDR3 sequence is 15 residues long. CDR3 region: CASTLRGLNTGELFF. The CDR3 coding sequence is TGTGCCAGTACCCTCCGCGGTCTGAACACCGGGGAGCTGTTTTTT.

The V call is TRBV13, the J call TRBJ1-2; D possibly corresponds to TRBD1 (5 bases). V shed 3 bases and J shed 6 bases, with 8 bases lying between them. Looked up from germline, CDR1 is PRHDT and CDR2 is FYEKMQ (reference sequence). This CDR3 spans 12 amino acids. The CDR3 region has the DNA TGTGCCAGCAGCTTCAGAGGGGATGGCTACACCTTC. This gives the protein CASSFRGDGYTF.

This clone occurred many times. This chain joins TRBV6-4 and TRBJ1-6; weak D call: TRBD1 (5 bases). Trimming cost V 0 bases and J 9 bases, with 9 bases left between them. Germline-derived CDR1 and CDR2 are MRHNA and SNTAGT. The CDR3 length is 14 residues. CDR3 in amino acids: CASSDSGEGSPLHF. CDR3 coding DNA: TGTGCCAGCAGTGACTCGGGGGAAGGTTCACCCCTCCACTTT.

This clone is medium-sized in the sample. The chain links TRBV27 to TRBJ2-7; 11 positions match TRBD1. In germline, CDR1 is MNHEY, CDR2 SMNVEV (reference sequence). V lost 9 bases, J lost 7 bases, and 17 bases stayed unmatched. The length of the CDR3 is 16 residues. The CDR3 DNA is TGTGCCAGGTGGACAGGGGGCCCCCGTGGGCACGTGGAGCAGTACTTC. Protein sequence: CARWTGGPRGHVEQYF.

The J gene is TRBJ2-3, the V gene TRBV5-6; 8 nucleotides align to TRBD2. The CDR3 loop spans 15 amino acids. Germline CDR1 reads SGHDT; CDR2 reads YYEEEE. V dropped 2 bases and J dropped 6; count of bases not matched to a gene: 8. CDR3 amino acids: CASSLIREGDDTQYF. For the CDR3, the DNA is TGTGCCAGCAGCTTAATACGGGAGGGGGACGATACGCAGTATTTT. The variable domain in full, with the rest retrieved from reference TRBV5-6 and TRBJ2-3, is DAGVTQSPTHLIKTRGQQVTLRCSPKSGHDTVSWYQQALGQGPQFIFQYYEEEERQRGNFPDRFSGHQFPNYSSELNVNALLLGDSALYLCASSLIREGDDTQYFGPGTRLTVL.

This clone was seen only once. The V and J genes are TRBV29-1 and TRBJ2-6; 7 nucleotides align to TRBD1. The V segment lost 4 bases and the J segment 0 bases; nucleotides outside the gene matches: 3. Germline lookup yields CDR1 SQVTM and CDR2 ANQGSEA. CDR3 length equals 15 residues. CDR3 bases: TGCAGCGTTGGGGACAGATACTCTGGGGCCAACGTCCTGACTTTC. Amino acid sequence: CSVGDRYSGANVLTF.

Note on this clone: This sample also contains other DNA sequences that code for the same CDR3. This chain links TRBV9 with TRBJ1-4; D perhaps matches TRBD1 (5 bases). The CDR3 length is 14 residues. Per the germline V gene, CDR1 is SGDLS and CDR2 is YYNGEE. Trimming took off 2 bases at V and 2 bases at J, with 7 bases between the two ends. The CDR3 sequence: CASSVGGTNEKLFF. CDR3 DNA sequence: TGTGCCAGCAGCGTTGGGGGGACTAATGAAAAACTGTTTTTT. The whole variable domain, filled in from reference TRBV9 and TRBJ1-4, reads DSGVTQTPKHLITATGQRVTLRCSPRSGDLSVYWYQQSLDQGLQFLIQYYNGEERAKGNILERFSAQQFPDLHSELNLSSLELGDSALYFCASSVGGTNEKLFFGSGTQLSVL.

The V and J genes are TRBV10-1 and TRBJ2-3, with 7 bases lining up with TRBD2. From germline, CDR1 is WNHNN and CDR2 SYGVQD (reference sequence). CDR3 length: 11 residues. With V trimmed by 8 bases and J by 6 bases, 2 bases remained unmatched. DNA of the CDR3: TGCGCCAGCGGGAGGGACGATACGCAGTATTTT. Translating it yields CASGRDDTQYF.

This clone is a singleton in its sample. The gene calls are TRBV27 and TRBJ2-7, with TRBD1 matching 9 bases. The CDR3 consists of 17 residues. CDR1 is MNHEY and CDR2 is SMNVEV in the germline V gene (reference sequence). V was clipped by 4 bases and J by 2 bases; unmatched bases: 12. This CDR3 is CASSSGTGSAVPYEQYF. The CDR3 region has the DNA TGTGCCAGCAGTTCCGGGACAGGGTCGGCAGTACCCTACGAGCAGTACTTC.

The chain is built from TRBV6-4 and TRBJ2-3, with D unresolved. The CDR3 has 15 residues. The V and J ends lost 0 bases and 0 bases respectively, with 7 bases between them. Looked up from germline, CDR1 is MRHNA and CDR2 is SNTAGT. CDR3 DNA sequence: TGTGCCAGCAGTGACTCAGAGGCCAGCACAGATACGCAGTATTTT. Translating gives CASSDSEASTDTQYF.

This clone was counted many times. The chain employs TRBV30 and TRBJ2-6, with TRBD1 identical over 10 bases. The CDR3 loop spans 16 amino acids. Germline CDR1 GTSNPN, CDR2 SVGIG (reference sequence). V shed 8 bases and J 0 bases; nucleotides not matched to a gene: 7. CDR3 sequence reads: CAGSGTGVSGANVLTF. The CDR3, as DNA: TGTGCCGGCTCCGGGACAGGGGTCTCTGGGGCCAACGTCCTGACTTTC.

The V call is TRBV7-9, the J call TRBJ1-1, with D hard to call. Germline-derived CDR1 and CDR2 are SEHNR and FQNEAQ (reference sequence). Trimming removed 1 base from V and 0 bases from J, with 6 bases in between. The CDR3 sequence is 14 residues long. Written as DNA, the CDR3 is TGTGCCAGCAGCTTAGGGATTATGAACACTGAAGCTTTCTTT. Protein product: CASSLGIMNTEAFF.

The chain carries TRBV7-6 and TRBJ1-1, with D possibly matching TRBD1 (5 bases). Germline CDR1 SGHVS, CDR2 FNYEAQ. This CDR3 spans 15 amino acids. The germline V and J ends were trimmed by 0 bases and 0 bases, with 8 bases remaining between them. The DNA of the CDR3 is TGTGCCAGCAGCTTAGCCCAGGGCATGAACACTGAAGCTTTCTTT. Protein product: CASSLAQGMNTEAFF.

The chain has TRBV29-1 and TRBJ1-1; tentatively, D is TRBD1 (5 bases). The length of the CDR3 is 14 residues. Trimming stripped 3 bases from V and 3 bases from J, with 14 bases between. Germline CDR1 and CDR2: SQVTM and ANQGSEA. The CDR3 loop is CSVEGTGVDTEAFF. The DNA of the CDR3 is TGCAGCGTTGAGGGGACCGGAGTTGACACTGAAGCTTTCTTT.

This clone was seen only a few times. J is TRBJ2-7 and V is TRBV5-6, with a tentative D call TRBD1 (6 bases). The germline V and J ends were trimmed by 0 bases and 2 bases, with 12 bases remaining between them. The germline CDR1 and CDR2 sequences are SGHDT and YYEEEE. The CDR3 contains 15 residues. The CDR3 loop reads CASSLAGGTTYEQYF. For the CDR3, the DNA is TGTGCCAGCAGCTTGGCCGGTGGGACAACCTACGAGCAGTACTTC. The full variable domain, with the rest looked up from reference TRBV5-6 and TRBJ2-7, is DAGVTQSPTHLIKTRGQQVTLRCSPKSGHDTVSWYQQALGQGPQFIFQYYEEEERQRGNFPDRFSGHQFPNYSSELNVNALLLGDSALYLCASSLAGGTTYEQYFGPGTRLTVT.

This clone was found many times. The rearrangement joins TRBV27 to TRBJ2-6; tentatively, D is TRBD1 or TRBD2 (6 bases each). This CDR3 is 18 amino acids long. The germline V and J ends were trimmed by 1 base and 1 base, with 14 bases remaining between them. Germline V gives CDR1 MNHEY, CDR2 SMNVEV (reference sequence). As DNA, the CDR3 is TGTGCCAGCAGTTTATTTCGGGGGCGCGATTCTGGGGCCAACGTCCTGACTTTC. This sequence encodes CASSLFRGRDSGANVLTF. Full variable domain (rest looked up from reference TRBV27 and TRBJ2-6): EAQVTQNPRYLITVTGKKLTVTCSQNMNHEYMSWYRQDPGLGLRQIYYSMNVEVTDKGDVPEGYKVSRKEKRNFPLILESPSPNQTSLYFCASSLFRGRDSGANVLTFGAGSRLTVL.

The rearrangement joins TRBV2 to TRBJ2-7; unclear D gene. The length of the CDR3 is 13 residues. The V gene lost 8 bases and the J gene lost 1 base, with 12 bases spanning the gap. CDR1 is SNHLY, CDR2 FYNNEI, per germline. The CDR3 DNA follows: TGTGCCAGCTCTAGGACGTTTTCCTACGAGCAGTACTTC. This codes for CASSRTFSYEQYF.

This clone has only one observation. In DNA, the CDR3 is TGTGCCAGCAGTGAAGCGCTTCGAAGGGGGCACGAGCAGTACTTC. It codes for CASSEALRRGHEQYF. The V and J genes are TRBV6-1 and TRBJ2-7, with 7 bases lining up with TRBD1. The germline V gene has CDR1 MNHNS and CDR2 SASEGT. V trimming: 0 bases; J trimming: 5 bases; junction bases outside the gene matches: 7. This CDR3 has 15 amino acids.

The rearrangement joins TRBV27 to TRBJ2-2, with no clear D. Germline lookup yields CDR1 MNHEY and CDR2 SMNVEV (reference sequence). The CDR3 totals 14 residues. The V and J ends lost 6 bases and 1 base respectively, with 9 bases between them. CDR3 sequence reads: CASSSRWNTGELFF. The DNA for the CDR3 is TGTGCCAGCAGCTCTCGGTGGAACACCGGGGAGCTGTTTTTT.

This clone was counted a few times. The rearrangement uses TRBV27 and TRBJ2-7; no reliable D call. V lost 2 bases, J lost 4 bases, and 15 bases lay in between. The CDR3 has 15 residues. From germline, CDR1 is MNHEY and CDR2 SMNVEV (reference sequence). CDR3 protein: CASSLTLHRSYEQYF. The CDR3, as DNA: TGTGCCAGCAGTTTAACTTTGCACAGATCATACGAGCAGTACTTC.

The chain has TRBV5-6 and TRBJ2-7; 14 nucleotides line up with TRBD2. The germline CDR1 and CDR2 sequences are SGHDT and YYEEEE. Trimming cost V 3 bases and J 10 bases; bases outside gene matches: 9. CDR3 length: 15 residues. CDR3 sequence: CASSSTGLAGVGQYF. The CDR3 DNA sequence: TGTGCCAGCAGCTCGACGGGACTAGCGGGAGTGGGTCAGTACTTC.

V usage is TRBV2 and J usage is TRBJ1-1, with TRBD1 matching over 7 bases. The CDR3 is 14 amino acids. The trim removed 10 bases at V and 2 bases at J, leaving 10 bases unmatched. In germline, CDR1 is SNHLY, CDR2 FYNNEI. The CDR3 DNA reads TGTGCCACCAGGGGAGGGGGCAGAAACACTGAAGCTTTCTTT. This sequence encodes CATRGGGRNTEAFF.